Below, 16 T cell receptor beta chains from the same sample are listed, as sequenced in a study of shared clonotypes between healthy human individuals. TCRdb's copy holds only in-frame clones and misses some; the assay was immunoSEQ multiplex PCR. Of some 470,000 clones in the sample, about 79% were seen once. Material: PBMCs. Receptors originate from a woman aged 40-49 years in good health. Some clones in this sample may be carry-over from other donors' samples.

About this clone itself: With a much larger clone just one base away, this may be a read error. V usage is TRBV25-1 and J usage is TRBJ1-3; tentative D call: TRBD1 (6 bases). The CDR3 contains 15 residues. CDR1 MGHDK and CDR2 SYGVNS come from the germline V gene. CDR3 sequence reads: CAGSELGGSGNTIYF. The CDR3 DNA sequence: TGTGCCGGCAGTGAATTAGGGGGCTCTGGAAACACCATATATTTT. The full variable domain, rest sourced from reference TRBV25-1 and TRBJ1-3, is EADIYQTPRYLVIGTGKKITLECSQTMGHDKMYWYQQDPGMELHLIHYSYGVNSTEKGDLSSESTVSRIRTEHFPLTLESARPSHTSQYLCAGSELGGSGNTIYFGEGSWLTVV.

The genes are TRBV6-6 and TRBJ2-3; D perhaps matches TRBD1 (5 bases). Between the trimmed V and J ends, which lost 5 bases and 4 bases, there was a span of 10 bases. The CDR3 runs 13 residues. The germline V gene encodes CDR1 MNHNY and CDR2 SVGAGI (reference sequence). CDR3 residues: CASSRTLADTQYF. For the CDR3, the DNA is TGTGCCAGCAGTAGGACACTGGCAGATACGCAGTATTTT.

The rearrangement uses TRBV9 and TRBJ1-1; TRBD1 aligns across 12 bases. The CDR3 contains 15 residues. J was trimmed by 8 bases and V by 2 bases; bases with no gene match: 7. Germline CDR1 SGDLS, CDR2 YYNGEE. This CDR3 is CASSVSRDRGREAFF. In DNA form, the CDR3 reads TGTGCCAGCAGCGTTAGCCGGGACAGGGGGCGAGAAGCTTTCTTT.

The J gene is TRBJ2-4, the V gene TRBV19, with unresolved D. CDR3 length: 15 amino acids. Trimming pared 1 base from V and 1 base from J, leaving 8 bases between. From germline, CDR1 is LNHDA and CDR2 SQIVND (reference sequence). CDR3 DNA sequence: TGTGCCAGTAGTATAGCTTTGGACGCCAAAAACATTCAGTACTTC. Protein sequence: CASSIALDAKNIQYF.

As concerns this clone: Since a far larger clone is one base different, this is likely a read error. This chain connects TRBV15 to TRBJ2-5; D not resolved. The end of the DNA aligns better with TRBJ2-7, so the J call may be wrong. This CDR3 is 12 amino acids long. CDR1 is LNHNV, CDR2 YYDKDF, per germline (reference sequence). The chain's CDR3 is CATSRDKDEQYF. CDR3 DNA: TGTGCCACCAGCAGAGATAAGGACGAGCAGTACTTC.

The chain couples TRBV30 to TRBJ2-7; perhaps TRBD2 as D (5 bases). V lost 5 bases to trimming and J lost 3 bases, with 11 bases between them. Germline CDR1 is GTSNPN and CDR2 is SVGIG (reference sequence). The CDR3 length is 12 residues. The CDR3 DNA follows: TGTGCCTGGGGTGACGGGATCTACGAGCAGTACTTC. This gives the protein CAWGDGIYEQYF. Full variable domain (missing parts from reference TRBV30 and TRBJ2-7): SQTIHQWPATLVQPVGSPLSLECTVEGTSNPNLYWYRQAAGRGLQLLFYSVGIGQISSEVPQNLSASRPQDRQFILSSKKLLLSDSGFYLCAWGDGIYEQYFGPGTRLTVT.

The chain joins TRBV5-4 to TRBJ2-5, with D hard to call. Germline CDR1 reads SGHNT; CDR2 reads YYREEE (reference sequence). The V end lost 0 bases, the J end lost 5 bases, and 8 bases lay between the germline ends. The CDR3 is 13 residues long. The CDR3 here is CASSLVEHETQYF. In DNA form, the CDR3 reads TGTGCCAGCAGCTTGGTCGAGCACGAGACCCAGTACTTC.

CDR3 region: CASKGDVEQFF. The CDR3 nucleotides are TGTGCCAGCAAGGGAGACGTTGAGCAGTTCTTC. J is TRBJ2-1 and V is TRBV28; D might be TRBD2 (5 bases). The CDR3 runs 11 residues. V was pared by 7 bases and J by 9 bases, with 10 bases between. The germline CDR1 and CDR2 sequences are MDHEN and SYDVKM.

The V and J genes are TRBV28 and TRBJ2-5, with D uncertain. Looked up from germline, CDR1 is MDHEN and CDR2 is SYDVKM. Trimming removed 2 bases from V and 5 bases from J, with 12 bases in between. CDR3 length: 14 residues. CDR3 loop: CASSLQQQGETQYF. DNA of the CDR3: TGTGCCAGCAGTTTACAACAGCAAGGGGAGACCCAGTACTTC.

The J gene is TRBJ1-5, the V gene TRBV19; D unresolved. CDR3 length equals 13 residues. The V end was cut by 5 bases, the J end by 4 bases, with 9 bases between. Germline lookup yields CDR1 LNHDA and CDR2 SQIVND (reference sequence). As DNA, the CDR3 is TGTGCCAGTAGTGCGAGCTATAATCAGCCCCAGCATTTT. This sequence encodes CASSASYNQPQHF.

CDR3 region: CSASPGNGYTF. CDR3 sequence (DNA): TGCAGTGCTAGCCCAGGGAACGGCTACACCTTC. The chain is built from TRBV20-1 and TRBJ1-2, with D perhaps matching TRBD1 (5 bases). V shed 3 bases and J shed 8 bases, with 10 bases lying between them. Per germline, CDR1 DFQATT and CDR2 SNEGSKA (reference sequence). CDR3 length: 11 amino acids.

This clone was counted a few times. The CDR3 here is CASSFPAGGETQYF. The CDR3 DNA reads as TGTGCCAGCAGCTTCCCTGCCGGGGGGGAGACCCAGTACTTC. The V gene is TRBV5-4, the J gene TRBJ2-5; 7 bases line up with TRBD2. The CDR3 runs to 14 residues. The V and J ends lost 2 bases and 5 bases, in that order; junction bases with no gene match: 6. Germline CDR1 and CDR2: SGHNT and YYREEE (reference sequence).

V and J are TRBV6-5 and TRBJ2-5; TRBD1 matches at 10 bases. The J call is uncertain, as TRBJ2-7 better fits the DNA end. The CDR3 runs to 15 residues. Germline CDR1 MNHEY, CDR2 SVGAGI. CDR3 protein: CASSSSDRGVYEQYF. DNA for the CDR3: TGTGCCAGCAGCTCCTCGGACAGGGGGGTTTACGAGCAGTACTTC.

This rearrangement joins TRBV28 to TRBJ1-5, with D tentatively TRBD1 (6 bases). Germline values: CDR1 MDHEN, CDR2 SYDVKM. The ends were cut back, 6 bases at V and 7 bases at J, with 28 bases in the middle. The CDR3 sequence is 18 residues long. CDR3 in DNA: TGTGCCAGCAGGGGTACAGGGACCCCAGGGATAATCGGGCAGCCCCAGCATTTT. It is translated as CASRGTGTPGIIGQPQHF.

This chain links TRBV28 with TRBJ2-5; 7 bases fit TRBD1. In germline, CDR1 is MDHEN, CDR2 SYDVKM. The CDR3 covers 16 residues. The V segment lost 3 bases and the J segment 2 bases; nucleotides outside the gene matches: 9. CDR3 sequence: CASSFSARDRQETQYF. DNA of the CDR3: TGTGCCAGCAGTTTTTCCGCCCGGGACAGACAAGAGACCCAGTACTTC.

V is TRBV14 and J is TRBJ2-1; possible D gene TRBD1, 5 bases. The CDR3 totals 15 residues. Germline V gene data show CDR1 as SGHDN and CDR2 as FVKESK. V gave up 3 bases and J gave up 6 bases, with 15 bases separating them. CDR3 amino acids: CASSQTETRSNEQFF. CDR3 sequence (DNA): TGTGCCAGCAGCCAGACAGAAACACGGAGCAATGAGCAGTTCTTC.